This entry lists 30 T cell receptor beta chains sequenced from one sample in a study of blood T cell repertoires in COVID-19. Produced via immunoSEQ multiplex PCR; TCRdb's table is partial and in-frame only. The repertoire holds roughly 70,000 clones, with 75% as singletons. The sequenced material came from peripheral blood. The source of these receptors is a man aged 65 to 79 with acute or convalescent COVID-19.

The chain joins TRBV5-8 to TRBJ2-7, with 9 bases matching TRBD1. V lost 0 bases and J lost 7; bases outside the gene matches: 8. CDR1 and CDR2 (germline): SGHTS, YDEGEE. The CDR3 extends over 15 amino acids. In DNA, the CDR3 is TGTGCCAGCAGCTTGGTGGGGACAGGGCCTTGGGAGCAGTACTTC. It specifies CASSLVGTGPWEQYF.

V usage is TRBV5-1 and J usage is TRBJ2-1; TRBD2 is a possible D gene (6 bases). CDR1 is SGHRS and CDR2 is YFSETQ in the germline V gene. The CDR3 has 15 residues. V was clipped by 5 bases and J by 7 bases, with 19 bases between them. CDR3 DNA sequence: TGCGCCAGCAGGCCTCCGGGTCGACTAGGGAATGAGCAGTTCTTC. Amino acid sequence: CASRPPGRLGNEQFF.

The chain has TRBV3-1 (or the pseudogene TRBV3-2) and TRBJ2-5, with 11 bases that match TRBD2. The V and J ends lost 1 base and 4 bases, in that order; junction bases with no gene match: 8. The CDR3 runs 17 residues. Germline V lookup: CDR1 LGHDT, CDR2 YNNKEL (reference sequence). CDR3 in amino acids: CASSQGRLAGLGETQYF. Here the CDR3 DNA reads TGTGCCAGCAGCCAAGGGAGACTAGCGGGACTGGGAGAGACCCAGTACTTC.

This rearrangement joins TRBV15 to TRBJ2-1; tentatively, D is TRBD2 (6 bases). The CDR3 is made up of 15 amino acids. Between the trimmed V and J ends, which lost 0 bases and 15 bases, there was a span of 21 bases. Per the germline V gene, CDR1 is LNHNV and CDR2 is YYDKDF (reference sequence). CDR3 DNA: TGTGCCACCAGCAGAGATCGGGATAGCGGACACCCCGGGTTCTTC. Residues: CATSRDRDSGHPGFF.

The V call is TRBV6-2 or TRBV6-3, the J call TRBJ2-1; possibly TRBD2 for D (5 bases). The CDR3 totals 15 residues. Germline V gene lookup returns CDR1 MNHEY and CDR2 SVGEGT. V was trimmed by 5 bases and J by 2 bases, leaving 13 bases between them. The CDR3 region has the DNA TGTGCCAGCAGTCCCCTAGCAGTAACCTACAATGAGCAGTTCTTC. Its protein product is CASSPLAVTYNEQFF.

The J gene is TRBJ2-5, the V gene TRBV5-1; 9 nucleotides align to TRBD1. V lost 3 bases to trimming and J lost 5 bases; unmatched junction nucleotides: 11. The germline V gene has CDR1 SGHRS and CDR2 YFSETQ. The CDR3 totals 16 residues. Here the CDR3 DNA reads TGCGCCAGCAGCTCCACCCAGACAGGGGGAACGGAGACCCAGTACTTC. Translated, it gives CASSSTQTGGTETQYF.

With respect to this clone: At one of its ends the junction is not consistent with the germline gene, which may arise from a read error. The gene calls are TRBV7-7 and TRBJ2-6, with D possibly being TRBD2 (6 bases). CDR1 and CDR2 from the germline V gene are SSHAT and FNYEAQ (reference sequence). The CDR3 covers 17 residues. CDR3 coding DNA: TGTGCTAGCAGCGCGGGGACTGGCGGGCCTGGGGCCAACGTCCTGACTTTC. Residues: CASSAGTGGPGANVLTF.

This sequence joins TRBV28 and TRBJ2-7, with TRBD1 matching 8 bases. The CDR3 is 14 residues long. The germline CDR1 and CDR2 sequences are MDHEN and SYDVKM. Trimming at V came to 4 bases and at J to 7 bases, leaving 9 bases not matched to a gene. The CDR3 DNA reads as TGTGCCAGCAGTTCACGGACAGGGTGGAGGGAGCAGTACTTC. Amino acids: CASSSRTGWREQYF.

The rearrangement uses TRBV28 and TRBJ2-7; TRBD1 is a possible D gene (6 bases). CDR1 and CDR2 from the germline V gene are MDHEN and SYDVKM. CDR3 size: 13 residues. The V end lost 6 bases, the J end lost 1 base, and 10 bases lay between the germline ends. The CDR3 DNA is TGTGCCAGCAGCCCCGGGACATCCTACGAGCAGTACTTC. Its translation is CASSPGTSYEQYF.

This chain uses TRBV7-2 with TRBJ2-3; D unclear. V lost 5 bases and J lost 3, with 9 bases in between. Germline lookup yields CDR1 SGHTA and CDR2 FQGNSA. CDR3 size: 13 residues. CDR3: CASSAGHTDTQYF. In nucleotides, the CDR3 is TGTGCCAGCAGCGCTGGCCATACAGATACGCAGTATTTT.

This chain joins TRBV29-1 and TRBJ2-7; 7 bases map to TRBD1. Germline V CDR1 and CDR2: SQVTM, ANQGSEA. J was trimmed by 2 bases and V by 6 bases; bases with no gene match: 13. This CDR3 contains 15 residues. The chain's CDR3 is CSVVLGTAEAYEQYF. CDR3 nucleotide sequence: TGCAGCGTCGTCCTGGGGACAGCCGAAGCCTACGAGCAGTACTTC.

V is TRBV3-1 (or the pseudogene TRBV3-2) and J is TRBJ1-4, with TRBD1 as a possible D gene (5 bases). The CDR3 consists of 12 residues. Deletions cut 1 base from V and 14 bases from J, with 11 bases between. CDR1 is LGHDT and CDR2 is YNNKEL in the germline V gene (reference sequence). As DNA, the CDR3 is TGTGCCAGCAGCCAAGGGGGTAGGGGCCTGTTTTTT. Amino acid sequence: CASSQGGRGLFF.

This clone has only one observation. This chain joins TRBV18 and TRBJ2-1; no definite D call. The CDR3 loop spans 11 amino acids. The V and J ends lost 6 bases and 7 bases respectively, with 7 bases between them. Germline V gene data show CDR1 as KGHSH and CDR2 as LQKENI. CDR3 nucleotides: TGTGCCAGCTCCTATGAGAATGAGCAGTTCTTC. As protein: CASSYENEQFF.

This chain uses TRBV10-3 with TRBJ2-7; weak D call: TRBD2 (7 bases). Per the germline V gene, CDR1 is ENHRY and CDR2 is SYGVKD. V lost 11 bases, J lost 7 bases, and 18 bases lay in between. The CDR3 loop spans 12 amino acids. CDR3 DNA sequence: TGTGCCTCCGAGGGAGGGGGAAGGGAGCAGTACTTC. As protein: CASEGGGREQYF.

CDR3 bases: TGTGCCAGCAGCTTAGGGGGGCCCTACGAGCAGTACTTC. Translation: CASSLGGPYEQYF. J is TRBJ2-7 and V is TRBV7-2, with D possibly TRBD1 on 6 matching bases. The germline CDR1 and CDR2 sequences are SGHTA and FQGNSA. V lost 1 base, J lost 2 bases, and 6 bases lay in between. The CDR3 runs 13 residues.

This chain joins TRBV20-1 and TRBJ2-1, with a weak D call TRBD1 (6 bases). The germline V and J ends were trimmed by 3 bases and 6 bases, with 15 bases remaining between them. The CDR3 extends over 14 amino acids. Germline lookup yields CDR1 DFQATT and CDR2 SNEGSKA (reference sequence). The CDR3 sequence: CSASAGVAGNEQFF. In nucleotides, the CDR3 is TGCAGTGCTAGTGCAGGGGTCGCTGGCAATGAGCAGTTCTTC.

V usage is TRBV2 and J usage is TRBJ2-1; TRBD1 matches 9 bases. CDR3 length equals 19 residues. With V trimmed by 7 bases and J by 8 bases, 24 bases remained unmatched. Germline CDR1 SNHLY, CDR2 FYNNEI. The CDR3 bases are TGTGCCAGCATCCGATACCCAAAACCCGGGACAGGGTTATCGGATGAGCAGTTCTTC. Translation: CASIRYPKPGTGLSDEQFF.

CDR3 region: CASSFPLSGGSEETQYF. CDR3 sequence (DNA): TGTGCCAGCAGCTTTCCCCTGAGCGGGGGGTCTGAAGAGACCCAGTACTTC. This rearrangement joins TRBV9 to TRBJ2-5; 9 bases agree with TRBD2. Germline lookup yields CDR1 SGDLS and CDR2 YYNGEE. The CDR3 spans 17 residues. The V segment lost 4 bases and the J segment 3 bases; nucleotides outside the gene matches: 13.

This rearrangement joins TRBV19 to TRBJ2-1; no firm D call. The germline V gene encodes CDR1 LNHDA and CDR2 SQIVND (reference sequence). Trimming shortened V by 5 bases and J by 0 bases, and 5 bases separated the two germline ends. The CDR3 totals 13 residues. The chain's CDR3 is CASSFNSYNEQFF. CDR3 DNA sequence: TGTGCCAGTAGTTTCAACTCCTACAATGAGCAGTTCTTC.

This clone has a handful of counts. The chain recombines TRBV6-2 or TRBV6-3 with TRBJ1-4; perhaps TRBD1 as D (5 bases). The CDR3 extends over 16 amino acids. The germline CDR1 and CDR2 sequences are MNHEY and SVGEGT. V was clipped by 3 bases and J by 7 bases, with 18 bases between them. The CDR3 DNA reads TGTGCCAGCAGTTATCCAAGACTTGGGACTGTTGAAAAACTGTTTTTT. Protein product: CASSYPRLGTVEKLFF.

The chain couples TRBV28 to TRBJ2-2, with 7 nucleotides matching TRBD1. The CDR3 runs to 16 residues. Germline V gene data show CDR1 as MDHEN and CDR2 as SYDVKM. The junction had 10 bases not matched to a gene; V was cut back by 3 bases and J by 6 bases. CDR3 sequence (DNA): TGTGCCAGCAGTTTCCGGCAGAACAGGGGCGCCGGGGAGCTGTTTTTT. It is translated as CASSFRQNRGAGELFF.

This sequence joins TRBV27 and TRBJ2-1; a weak D match, TRBD2 (5 bases). Germline CDR1 reads MNHEY; CDR2 reads SMNVEV (reference sequence). V dropped 3 bases and J dropped 9 bases, with 18 bases sitting between them. The CDR3 has 15 amino acids. The DNA of the CDR3 is TGTGCCAGCAGTTTTCGGAGCGGCAGCCGGCGTGAGCAGTTCTTC. This gives the protein CASSFRSGSRREQFF.

CDR3 sequence: CASSPGRVSNQPQHF. The CDR3 coding sequence is TGTGCCAGCTCACCAGGGCGGGTCAGCAATCAGCCCCAGCATTTT. V and J are TRBV18 and TRBJ1-5; the D is unclear. The CDR3 is made up of 15 amino acids. The V gene's germline CDR1 is KGHSH and CDR2 LQKENI. V was trimmed by 2 bases and J by 1 base, leaving 9 bases between them.

The chain has TRBV5-1 and TRBJ2-3, with 12 bases that match TRBD2. The V segment lost 0 bases and the J segment 3 bases; nucleotides outside the gene matches: 8. This CDR3 comprises 18 residues. Germline CDR1 reads SGHRS; CDR2 reads YFSETQ. The CDR3 sequence is CASSLEPSGRAGTDTQYF. CDR3 coding DNA: TGCGCCAGCAGCTTGGAGCCTAGCGGGAGGGCCGGAACAGATACGCAGTATTTT.

The CDR3 spells CASSSGHAYREQYF. The CDR3 DNA reads TGTGCCAGCAGCTCGGGACATGCCTACCGGGAGCAGTACTTC. The chain recombines TRBV28 with TRBJ2-7, with D possibly TRBD1 on 6 matching bases. There are 14 residues in the CDR3. In germline, CDR1 is MDHEN, CDR2 SYDVKM. Trimming shortened V by 6 bases and J by 7 bases, and 19 bases separated the two germline ends.

V gene TRBV6-5 combines with J gene TRBJ2-7; D gene ambiguous. Trimming cost V 5 bases and J 7 bases, with 9 bases left between them. Germline CDR1 reads MNHEY; CDR2 reads SVGAGI. The CDR3 contains 11 residues. The CDR3 coding sequence is TGTGCCAGCAGTACCCCCGGGGAGCAGTACTTC. It specifies CASSTPGEQYF.

In this sample, this clone turned up a few times. The chain has TRBV19 and TRBJ1-4; TRBD1 aligns across 7 bases. V was clipped by 6 bases and J by 6 bases; unmatched bases: 7. CDR3 length: 14 amino acids. CDR1 is LNHDA, CDR2 SQIVND, per germline (reference sequence). The CDR3 protein is CASSEQGTYEKLFF. In DNA form, the CDR3 reads TGTGCCAGTAGCGAACAGGGGACCTATGAAAAACTGTTTTTT. The entire variable domain, with the rest obtained from reference TRBV19 and TRBJ1-4, is as follows: DGGITQSPKYLFRKEGQNVTLSCEQNLNHDAMYWYRQDPGQGLRLIYYSQIVNDFQKGDIAEGYSVSREKKESFPLTVTSAQKNPTAFYLCASSEQGTYEKLFFGSGTQLSVL.

The rearrangement links TRBV6-6 to TRBJ2-5; possible D gene TRBD1, 5 bases. CDR1 is MNHNY and CDR2 is SVGAGI in the germline V gene (reference sequence). The CDR3 totals 12 residues. Trimming cost V 10 bases and J 5 bases, with 14 bases left between them. CDR3 protein: CATDGPGETQYF. The CDR3 DNA sequence: TGTGCCACCGACGGCCCAGGGGAGACCCAGTACTTC.

The chain employs TRBV7-9 and TRBJ2-7, with 8 bases aligning to TRBD1. CDR3 length: 15 residues. The germline V gene has CDR1 SEHNR and CDR2 FQNEAQ (reference sequence). J was trimmed by 3 bases and V by 4 bases; bases with no gene match: 8. The CDR3 spells CASSSPDRADYEQYF. CDR3 nucleotides: TGTGCCAGCAGCTCCCCGGACAGGGCGGACTACGAGCAGTACTTC.

V gene TRBV15 combines with J gene TRBJ1-2; D not certain. CDR3 length: 13 residues. Germline CDR1 reads LNHNV; CDR2 reads YYDKDF (reference sequence). Trimming took 1 base from V and 6 from J, leaving 9 bases between them. The CDR3, as DNA: TGTGCCACCAGCAGAGGGGAGGCCAATGGCTACACCTTC. This sequence encodes CATSRGEANGYTF.